This T cell receptor beta chain was found in a study of cytomegalovirus exposure and HLA in healthy donors. Study background: Drawn from HLA-typed donors, about 85 million unique TCRs were held in an early data release. Whole-study findings and limits: A link between a missense DCLRE1C variant and TCR beta V- and J-gene trimming emerged from a later analysis. It was reported that the classifier diagnosed cytomegalovirus status with high specificity and sensitivity in both the original and validation cohorts.

With 60 Vbeta and 13 Jbeta primers, the PCR was carried out. This table comes from immunoSEQ multiplex PCR, and its TCRdb copy is limited to in-frame clones, with some not included. The sample yields approximately 190,000 clones, about 86% seen once. This CDR3 is 15 amino acids long. CDR1 and CDR2 from the germline V gene are SGHRS and YFSETQ. Trimming took 0 bases from V and 2 from J, leaving 11 bases between them. This clone was seen a handful of times. What it recognizes is unknown. This TCR was recovered from a man in his forties or fifties in good health and CMV-seropositive. The sequenced sample was PBMCs. The chain links TRBV5-1 to TRBJ1-1; D possibly corresponds to TRBD1 (5 bases). For the CDR3, the DNA is TGCGCCAGCAGCTTGGAGTCGACAGATAACACTGAAGCTTTCTTT. This codes for CASSLESTDNTEAFF.